This TCR beta chain was found in a study of T cell responses to AZD1222 COVID-19 vaccine. This clone appeared a single time. The CDR3 loop spans 14 amino acids. Per germline, CDR1 PRHDT and CDR2 FYEKMQ (reference sequence). The germline V and J ends were trimmed by 2 bases and 1 base, with 9 bases remaining between them. Libraries were prepared by immunoSEQ multiplex PCR; TCRdb keeps only in-frame clonotypes and omits some of them. Altogether around 83,000 clones are present, about 90% being singletons, with the ten largest covering roughly 5.2%. The chain recombines TRBV13 with TRBJ2-7; possibly TRBD1 for D (5 bases). This clonotype originated in an adult in good health. The source material was peripheral blood, sampled on day 0 of AZD1222 vaccination. Here the CDR3 DNA reads TGTGCCAGCAGCTTACCCGACAGATCCTACGAGCAGTACTTC. Translation gives CASSLPDRSYEQYF.